Presented here are 2 T cell receptor beta chains from one specimen sequenced in a study of OX40 agonist ivuxolimab in advanced cancers. TCRdb keeps only in-frame clones here, not all; method: immunoSEQ multiplex PCR. The sample holds about 31,000 clones, approximately 90% seen once. Specimen: CD4+ or CD8+ T cells sorted from blood, collected in a trial of the OX40 agonist ivuxolimab. The receptors shown here come from an adult with an advanced solid tumor such as melanoma, head and neck, liver or kidney cancer.

This clone was seen more than once but under ten times. This sequence joins TRBV14 and TRBJ2-1, with D possibly TRBD2 on 6 matching bases. The CDR3 length is 17 residues. V was clipped by 0 bases and J by 6 bases, with 18 bases between them. Germline CDR1 reads SGHDN; CDR2 reads FVKESK. The CDR3 sequence: CASSQEMSSVHLNEQFF. The CDR3 nucleotides are TGTGCCAGCAGCCAAGAAATGTCTAGCGTGCATCTCAATGAGCAGTTCTTC.

The chain employs TRBV29-1 and TRBJ2-1; the match to TRBD2 covers 7 bases. Germline CDR1 and CDR2: SQVTM and ANQGSEA. The CDR3 loop spans 14 amino acids. V gave up 7 bases and J gave up 0 bases; unmatched junction bases: 6. The CDR3 is CSASSGTSYNEQFF. The CDR3 bases are TGCAGCGCCTCAAGCGGGACCTCCTACAATGAGCAGTTCTTC.